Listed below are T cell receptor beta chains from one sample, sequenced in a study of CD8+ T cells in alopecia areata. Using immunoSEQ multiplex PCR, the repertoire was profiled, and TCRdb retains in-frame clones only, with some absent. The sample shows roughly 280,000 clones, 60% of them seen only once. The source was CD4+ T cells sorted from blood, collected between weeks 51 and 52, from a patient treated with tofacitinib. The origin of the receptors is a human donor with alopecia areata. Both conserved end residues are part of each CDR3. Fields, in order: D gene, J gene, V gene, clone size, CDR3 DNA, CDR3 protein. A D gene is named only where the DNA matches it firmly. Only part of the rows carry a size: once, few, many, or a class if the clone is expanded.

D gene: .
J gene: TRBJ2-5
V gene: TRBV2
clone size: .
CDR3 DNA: TGTGCCAGCACCGAGGGGGTAGCGAGTTTGGAGACCCAGTACTTC
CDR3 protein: CASTEGVASLETQYF

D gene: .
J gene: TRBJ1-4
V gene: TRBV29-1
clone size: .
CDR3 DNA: TGCAGCGTCCGCGGGGGCGCCGGTGAAAAACTGTTTTTT
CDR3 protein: CSVRGGAGEKLFF

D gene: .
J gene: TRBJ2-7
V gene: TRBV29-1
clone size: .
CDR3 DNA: TGCAGCGTTGGACAGGACTACGAGCAGTACTTC
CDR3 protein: CSVGQDYEQYF

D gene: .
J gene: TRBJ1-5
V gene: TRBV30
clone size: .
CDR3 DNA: TGTGCCTGGAGTGTATACAGCGGCGGGCCCCAGCATTTT
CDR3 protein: CAWSVYSGGPQHF

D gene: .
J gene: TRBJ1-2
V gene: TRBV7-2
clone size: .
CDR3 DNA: TGTGCCAGCAGCTCCCAGGACGGATTCTATGGCTACACCTTC
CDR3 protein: CASSSQDGFYGYTF

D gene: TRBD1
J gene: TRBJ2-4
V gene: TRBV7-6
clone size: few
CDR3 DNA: TGTGCCAGCAGCAAGGACAGGGGAGGCATTCAGTACTTC
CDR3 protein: CASSKDRGGIQYF

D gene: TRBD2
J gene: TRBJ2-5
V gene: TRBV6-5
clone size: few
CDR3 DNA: TGTGCCAGCAGCCCCGGGGGGGCGAGGGCAGAGACCCAGTACTTC
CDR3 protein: CASSPGGARAETQYF

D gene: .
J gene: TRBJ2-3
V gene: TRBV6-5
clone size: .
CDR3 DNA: TGTGCCAGCAGTCAAGGAGATACGCAGTATTTT
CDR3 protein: CASSQGDTQYF

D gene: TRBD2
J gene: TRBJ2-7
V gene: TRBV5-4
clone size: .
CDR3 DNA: TGTGCCAGCAGGTTAGCGGGGGGCTACGAGCAGTACTTC
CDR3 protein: CASRLAGGYEQYF

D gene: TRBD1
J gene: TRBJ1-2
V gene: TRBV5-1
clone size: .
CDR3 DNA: TGCGCCAGCAGCTTGGAGGGACAGGGGTATGGCTACACCTTC
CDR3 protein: CASSLEGQGYGYTF

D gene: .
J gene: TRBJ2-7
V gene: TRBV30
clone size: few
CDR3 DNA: TGTGCCTGGAGTGTCCCGGGGCCCGAGCAGTACTTC
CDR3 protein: CAWSVPGPEQYF

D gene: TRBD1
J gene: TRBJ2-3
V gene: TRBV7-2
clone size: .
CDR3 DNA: TGTGCCAGCAGCCGGACAGGGGGCCGCACAGATACGCAGTATTTT
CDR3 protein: CASSRTGGRTDTQYF

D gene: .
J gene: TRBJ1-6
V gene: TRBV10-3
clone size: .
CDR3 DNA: TGTGCCATCAGTGAGTCACCGGGGCTCGGGTCACCCCTCCACTTT
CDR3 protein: CAISESPGLGSPLHF

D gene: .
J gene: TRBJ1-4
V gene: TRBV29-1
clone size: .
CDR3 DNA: TGCAGCGCCCAAAGGGCGAATGAAAAACTGTTTTTT
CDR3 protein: CSAQRANEKLFF

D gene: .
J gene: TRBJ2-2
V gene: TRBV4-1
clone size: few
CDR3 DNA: TGCGCCAGCAGCGACCGGGACACGAACACCGGGGAGCTGTTTTTT
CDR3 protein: CASSDRDTNTGELFF

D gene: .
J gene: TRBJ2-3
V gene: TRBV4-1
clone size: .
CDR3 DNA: TGCGCCAGCAGCGCCTGGGGGGAAGGCACAGATACGCAGTATTTT
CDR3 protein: CASSAWGEGTDTQYF

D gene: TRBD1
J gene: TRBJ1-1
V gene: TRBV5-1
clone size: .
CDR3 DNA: TGCGCCAGCAGCTTGACAGGGGGCAACACTGAAGCTTTCTTT
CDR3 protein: CASSLTGGNTEAFF

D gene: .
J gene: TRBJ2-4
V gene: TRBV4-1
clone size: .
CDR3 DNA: TGCGCCAGCAGCCCACTTGGGTTAGCCAAAAACATTCAGTACTTC
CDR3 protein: CASSPLGLAKNIQYF

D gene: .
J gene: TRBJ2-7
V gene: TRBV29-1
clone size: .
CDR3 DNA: TGCAGCGTTGAAAATCCCCGCAAGGCCTACGAGCAGTACTTC
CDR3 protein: CSVENPRKAYEQYF

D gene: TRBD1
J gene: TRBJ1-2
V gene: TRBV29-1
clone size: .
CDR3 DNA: TGCAGCGTTGAGAGGGCGACGGGACAGGGGGCCCCTGTCAACTATGGCTACACCTTC
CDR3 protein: CSVERATGQGAPVNYGYTF

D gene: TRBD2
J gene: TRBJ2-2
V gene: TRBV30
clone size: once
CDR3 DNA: TGTGCGGTGTGGGGACTAGTCCTTCGGGGGGAGCTGTTTTTT
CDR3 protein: CAVWGLVLRGELFF

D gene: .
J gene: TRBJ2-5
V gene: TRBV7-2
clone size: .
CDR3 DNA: TGTGCCAGCAGCTTAGACCAAGAGACCCAGTACTTC
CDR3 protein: CASSLDQETQYF

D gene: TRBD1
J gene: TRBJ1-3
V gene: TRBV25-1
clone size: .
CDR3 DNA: TGTGCCAGCAGTGGGGACAGGGGATTCTCTGGAAACACCATATATTTT
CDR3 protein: CASSGDRGFSGNTIYF

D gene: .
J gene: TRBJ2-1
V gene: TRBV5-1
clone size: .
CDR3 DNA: TGCGCCAGCAGCCCTCCGGTCCCCGGGGTCAATGAGCAGTTCTTC
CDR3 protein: CASSPPVPGVNEQFF

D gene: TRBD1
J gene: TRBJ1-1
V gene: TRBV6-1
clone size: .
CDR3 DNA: TGTGCCAGCAGTTCGGACAGGGTGAACACTGAAGCTTTCTTT
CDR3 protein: CASSSDRVNTEAFF

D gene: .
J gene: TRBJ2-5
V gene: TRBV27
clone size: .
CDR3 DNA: TGTGCCAGCAGTTTGTACGGAACCACCCAAGAGACCCAGTACTTC
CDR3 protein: CASSLYGTTQETQYF

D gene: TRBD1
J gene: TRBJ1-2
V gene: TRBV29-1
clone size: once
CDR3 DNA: TGCAGCGTAGGAAAGACAGGGGAATATGGCTACACCTTC
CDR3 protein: CSVGKTGEYGYTF

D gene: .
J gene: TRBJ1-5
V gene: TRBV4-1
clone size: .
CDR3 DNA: TGCGCCAGCAGCCCCGTGTTCTCCGAAAGCAATCAGCCCCAGCATTTT
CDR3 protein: CASSPVFSESNQPQHF

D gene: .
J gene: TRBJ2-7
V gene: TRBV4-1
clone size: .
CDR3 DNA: TGCGCCAGCAGCCCGACCCAGGACGCGTACGAGCAGTACTTC
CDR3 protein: CASSPTQDAYEQYF

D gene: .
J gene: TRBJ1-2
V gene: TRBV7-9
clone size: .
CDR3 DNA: TGTGCCAGCAGCTTAGACGAAGGGGGAGGCTATGGCTACACCTTC
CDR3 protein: CASSLDEGGGYGYTF

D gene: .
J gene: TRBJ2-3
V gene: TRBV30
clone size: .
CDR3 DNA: TGTGCCTGGAGTGCCGTGTGGGGGGATACGCAGTATTTT
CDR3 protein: CAWSAVWGDTQYF

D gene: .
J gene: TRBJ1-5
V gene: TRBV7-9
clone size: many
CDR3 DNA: TGTGCCAGCAGCTTAGGGGGGTCTCAGCCCCAGCATTTT
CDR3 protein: CASSLGGSQPQHF

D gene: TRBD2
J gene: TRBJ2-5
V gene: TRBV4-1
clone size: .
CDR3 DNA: TGCGCCAGCAGCCCGATTGGACTAGATCGAGAGACCCAGTACTTC
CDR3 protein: CASSPIGLDRETQYF

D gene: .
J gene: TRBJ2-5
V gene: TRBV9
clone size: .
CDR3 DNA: TGTGCCAGCAGCGTTCAGAGTTTCGGGGAGACCCAGTACTTC
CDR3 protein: CASSVQSFGETQYF

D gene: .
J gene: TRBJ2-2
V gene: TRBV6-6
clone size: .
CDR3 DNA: TGTGCCAGCAGCCTGAGTCCTTCCGGGGAGCTGTTTTTT
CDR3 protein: CASSLSPSGELFF

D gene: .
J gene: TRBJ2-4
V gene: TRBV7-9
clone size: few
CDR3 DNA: TGTGCCAGCAGCTTGTTGGACATTCAGTACTTC
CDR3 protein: CASSLLDIQYF

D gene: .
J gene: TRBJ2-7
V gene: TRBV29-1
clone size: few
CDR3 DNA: TGCAGCGTTGAAGGTGGGTCAGGGGTCGACGAGCAGTACTTC
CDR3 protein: CSVEGGSGVDEQYF

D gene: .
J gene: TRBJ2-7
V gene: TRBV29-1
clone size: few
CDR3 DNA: TGCAGCGTTACAGGGCAATACTACGAGCAGTACTTC
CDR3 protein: CSVTGQYYEQYF

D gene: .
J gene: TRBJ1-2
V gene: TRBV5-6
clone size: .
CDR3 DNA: TGTGCCAGCAGTTTTGACGCGAAGGAGGTTGGCTACACCTTC
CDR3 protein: CASSFDAKEVGYTF

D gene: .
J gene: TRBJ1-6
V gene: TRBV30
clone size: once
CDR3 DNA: TGTGCCTGGACTTCAGGGAGTAATTCACCCCTCCACTTT
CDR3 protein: CAWTSGSNSPLHF

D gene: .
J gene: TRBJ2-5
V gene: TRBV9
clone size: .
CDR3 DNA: TGTGCCAGCAGCGCGAGCCGGGAGGAGACCCAGTACTTC
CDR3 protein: CASSASREETQYF

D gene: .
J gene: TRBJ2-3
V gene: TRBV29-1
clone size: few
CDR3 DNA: TGCAGCGTTGATGTGGATACGCAGTATTTT
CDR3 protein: CSVDVDTQYF

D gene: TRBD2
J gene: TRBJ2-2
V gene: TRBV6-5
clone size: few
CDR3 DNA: TGTGCCAGCAGACCTAGCGGGGGGGCCGGGGAGCTGTTTTTT
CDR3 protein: CASRPSGGAGELFF

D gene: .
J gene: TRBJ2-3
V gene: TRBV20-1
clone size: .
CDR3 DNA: TGCAGTGCTAGAGCGAGTCAGGCGCAGTATTTT
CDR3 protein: CSARASQAQYF

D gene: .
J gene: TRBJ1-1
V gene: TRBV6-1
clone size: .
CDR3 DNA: TGTGCCAGCGGATTTCCAGGGGACACTGAAGCTTTCTTT
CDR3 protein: CASGFPGDTEAFF

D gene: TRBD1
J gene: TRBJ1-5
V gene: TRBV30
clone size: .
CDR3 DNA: TGTGCCTGGAGAACAGGGGGTGGAGGCAATCAGCCCCAGCATTTT
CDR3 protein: CAWRTGGGGNQPQHF

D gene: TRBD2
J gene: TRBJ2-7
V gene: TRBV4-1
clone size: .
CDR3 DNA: TGCGCCAGCAGCCAAGATTTTTGGGCTAGCGGCTACTACGAGCAGTACTTC
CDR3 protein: CASSQDFWASGYYEQYF

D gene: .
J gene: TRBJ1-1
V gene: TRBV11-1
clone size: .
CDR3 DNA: TGTGCCAGCAACCTCCGTCGGGGGTTGAACACTGAAGCTTTCTTT
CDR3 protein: CASNLRRGLNTEAFF

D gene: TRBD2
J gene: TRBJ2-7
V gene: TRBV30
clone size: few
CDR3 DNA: TGTGCCTGGAGTGGCGGGGGGCTCGAGCAGTACTTC
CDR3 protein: CAWSGGGLEQYF

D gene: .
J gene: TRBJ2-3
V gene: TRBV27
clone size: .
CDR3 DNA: TGTGCCAGCAGCCGACGGGCAGATACGCAGTATTTT
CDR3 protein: CASSRRADTQYF

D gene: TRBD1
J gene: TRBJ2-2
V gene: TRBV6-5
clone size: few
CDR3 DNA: TGTGCCAGCAGTTACCAGGGGACAGGCTTCACCGGGGAGCTGTTTTTT
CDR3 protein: CASSYQGTGFTGELFF

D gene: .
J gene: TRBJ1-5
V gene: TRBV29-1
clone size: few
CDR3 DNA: TGCAGCGCCGGGGGGGGCAGGATGAATCAGCCCCAGCATTTT
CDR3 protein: CSAGGGRMNQPQHF

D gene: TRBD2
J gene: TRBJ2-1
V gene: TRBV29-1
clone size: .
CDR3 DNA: TGCAGCGGGTCAAGCGGGGGCTACAATGAGCAGTTCTTC
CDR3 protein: CSGSSGGYNEQFF